This TCR beta chain was recorded in a study of spatial heterogeneity in lung cancer. Study as a whole: TCR transcript counts in tumor regions correlated strongly with a T cell module score from matched bulk RNA-seq.

The sample holds many counts of this clonotype. Its antigen is still unknown. Time point here: sample taken at primary tumor resection. No cell sorting; template was whole RNA from tumor, lung tissue or PBMC. Study conclusions and caveats: Mutation counts in tumors were tracked by counts of expanded intratumoral alpha and beta TCRs.

The CDR3 is 13 residues long. The junction had 3 bases not matched to a gene; V was cut back by 4 bases and J by 4 bases. Germline V CDR1 and CDR2: LNHDA, SQIVND (reference sequence). In the library, each TCR cDNA molecule bore its own unique molecular identifier. Using its own MiXCR run on the 5' RACE reads, TCRdb lists one record per CDR3 protein. Of about 14,000 distinct CDR3 sequences in the sample, approximately 4.5% were seen once. Sequenced material: lung tumor tissue, taken at surgery. The genes are TRBV19 and TRBJ1-2, with 7 bases matching TRBD1. This TCR derives from a female donor with early-stage non-small cell lung cancer. The CDR3 region is CASSKGQSYGYTF. CDR3 DNA sequence: TGTGCCAGTAGTAAGGGACAGAGCTATGGCTACACCTTC.